The 27 T cell receptor beta chains below come from one sample, sequenced in a study of T-cell reconstitution after alpha-beta-depleted transplantation in children. Unique molecular identifiers tagged the TCRbeta library. One entry per CDR3 protein, called by TCRdb with MiXCR from the PCR reads. The sample has about 360,000 distinct CDR3 sequences; 13% are singletons. The sample consisted of PBMCs, taken from the stem cell graft. The receptors derive from a human donor who donated a stem cell graft to a child with Fanconi anemia.

This clonotype has just a few counts. The V gene is TRBV7-2, the J gene TRBJ2-5; 7 bases agree with TRBD2. Losses at the gene ends were 5 bases for V and 5 bases for J; bases not matched to a gene: 11. Germline values: CDR1 SGHTA, CDR2 FQGNSA. This CDR3 has 15 residues. Here the CDR3 reads CASSAWGGDSETQYF. CDR3 bases: TGTGCCAGCAGCGCGTGGGGGGGGGACTCGGAGACCCAGTACTTC.

This clonotype was counted only a few times. The chain recombines TRBV5-4 with TRBJ2-5, with 7 nucleotides matching TRBD1. The CDR3 is 14 amino acids. The V gene's germline CDR1 is SGHNT and CDR2 YYREEE (reference sequence). The junction had 4 bases not matched to a gene; V was cut back by 3 bases and J by 2 bases. CDR3 sequence: CASSSGTVQETQYF. CDR3 coding DNA: TGTGCCAGCAGCTCAGGGACAGTACAAGAGACCCAGTACTTC.

The gene calls are TRBV4-3 and TRBJ2-1; 11 nucleotides align to TRBD2. This CDR3 spans 15 amino acids. Unmatched junction bases numbered 5, after V lost 0 bases and J lost 10 bases. Germline CDR1 is LGHNA and CDR2 is YSLEER. The CDR3 here is CASSQDSSGGPEQFF. CDR3 DNA: TGCGCCAGCAGCCAAGATTCTAGCGGGGGGCCCGAGCAGTTCTTC.

The table lists this clonotype with a few counts. The chain couples TRBV6-1 to TRBJ2-2, with D possibly being TRBD1 or TRBD2 (6 bases each). The CDR3 loop spans 20 amino acids. V shed 4 bases and J shed 6 bases, with 30 bases lying between them. Germline values: CDR1 MNHNS, CDR2 SASEGT. The CDR3 spells CASSARERSGPRRGAGELFF. CDR3 coding DNA: TGTGCCAGCAGTGCCCGGGAAAGGAGTGGACCGAGGAGGGGGGCCGGGGAGCTGTTTTTT.

The V and J genes are TRBV27 and TRBJ1-2; tentatively, D is TRBD1 (6 bases). The V end was cut by 3 bases, the J end by 5 bases, with 13 bases between. The CDR3 consists of 14 residues. Germline loops: CDR1 MNHEY, CDR2 SMNVEV (reference sequence). In DNA, the CDR3 is TGTGCCAGCAGTTTGCGGCCAGGGGATTATGGCTACACCTTC. Translating gives CASSLRPGDYGYTF.

J is TRBJ1-3 and V is TRBV3-1; a weak D match, TRBD1 (6 bases). The germline V gene encodes CDR1 LGHDT and CDR2 YNNKEL (reference sequence). Trimming left V 7 bases short and J 0 bases short, with 10 bases between. The CDR3 spans 14 residues. CDR3 sequence: CASTGTFSGNTIYF. The CDR3 region has the DNA TGTGCCAGCACCGGGACATTCTCTGGAAACACCATATATTTT.

The chain links TRBV5-5 to TRBJ1-1; D might be TRBD1 (6 bases). Trimming pared 5 bases from V and 4 bases from J, leaving 9 bases between. The CDR3 is 12 amino acids. Germline CDR1 and CDR2: SGHKS and YYEKEE (reference sequence). The CDR3 reads CASRQGSTEAFF. CDR3 nucleotide sequence: TGTGCCAGCAGACAGGGTAGCACTGAAGCTTTCTTT.

The chain combines TRBV20-1 with TRBJ2-1; D possibly corresponds to TRBD2 (6 bases). The CDR3 totals 16 residues. Per the germline V gene, CDR1 is DFQATT and CDR2 is SNEGSKA (reference sequence). The ends were cut back, 4 bases at V and 2 bases at J, with 18 bases in the middle. For the CDR3, the DNA is TGCAGTGCTACCGGCTTCGGGGGTGATACCTACAATGAGCAGTTCTTC. It codes for CSATGFGGDTYNEQFF.

At least ten counts were recorded for this clonotype. The V and J genes are TRBV7-9 and TRBJ2-1; no clear D. Trimming pared 5 bases from V and 8 bases from J, leaving 10 bases between. Per the germline V gene, CDR1 is SEHNR and CDR2 is FQNEAQ (reference sequence). The CDR3 covers 12 residues. CDR3 sequence reads: CASSPGIDEQFF. As DNA, the CDR3 is TGTGCCAGCAGCCCTGGGATCGATGAGCAGTTCTTC.

The chain links TRBV30 to TRBJ1-1; D gene ambiguous. V lost 4 bases and J lost 1, with 4 bases in between. Per germline, CDR1 GTSNPN and CDR2 SVGIG (reference sequence). The CDR3 runs 11 residues. CDR3 DNA: TGTGCCTGGAAAACGAACACTGAAGCTTTCTTT. This codes for CAWKTNTEAFF.

On this clonotype: At one end, the junction sequence differs from germline, possibly due to a read error. The chain recombines TRBV12-3 or TRBV12-4 with TRBJ2-1; the D gene could be TRBD1 or TRBD2 (5 bases each). The CDR3 consists of 13 residues. The CDR3 protein is CASSRSRDGMGLF. Written as DNA, the CDR3 is TGTGCCAGCAGCCGTTCGAGGGACGGGATGGGGTTGTTC.

J is TRBJ1-2 and V is TRBV20-1; D possibly corresponds to TRBD1 (6 bases). V gave up 6 bases and J gave up 7 bases, with 15 bases separating them. The CDR3 length is 12 residues. The germline V gene encodes CDR1 DFQATT and CDR2 SNEGSKA (reference sequence). CDR3 in DNA: TGCAGTGCCGAGGGGGGGGAGGGTGGCTACACCTTC. This codes for CSAEGGEGGYTF.

This clonotype was counted only a few times. The V gene is TRBV28, the J gene TRBJ1-5, with unresolved D. Between the trimmed V and J ends, which lost 7 bases and 5 bases, there was a span of 9 bases. The CDR3 contains 12 residues. Germline assignment: CDR1 MDHEN and CDR2 SYDVKM. The chain's CDR3 is CASNRVHQPQHF. CDR3 bases: TGTGCCAGCAATCGGGTCCATCAGCCCCAGCATTTT.

The rearrangement links TRBV4-2 to TRBJ1-3; D is ambiguous. Trimming shortened V by 4 bases and J by 4 bases, and 14 bases separated the two germline ends. The CDR3 extends over 15 amino acids. Germline V gene data show CDR1 as LGHNA and CDR2 as YNFKEQ. The CDR3 DNA is TGTGCCAGCAGCCCGAGCCAGGTTGAAGGAAACACCATATATTTT. Protein sequence: CASSPSQVEGNTIYF.

Comments on this clonotype: Being one base from a much bigger clone, this may be a read error. The V call is TRBV28, the J call TRBJ1-5; TRBD1 matches at 8 bases. CDR1 MDHEN and CDR2 SYDVKM come from the germline V gene. The CDR3 is 13 residues long. CDR3 loop: CAGVDRGKQPQHF. CDR3 nucleotide sequence: TGTGCCGGCGTTGACAGGGGCAAGCAGCCCCAGCATTTT.

As DNA, the CDR3 is TGTGCCAGCAGGGGGCCCCGAGCAGATACGCAGTATTTT. As protein: CASRGPRADTQYF. The chain uses TRBV9 and TRBJ2-3; D is possibly TRBD1 (5 bases). The CDR3 has 13 amino acids. Germline assignment: CDR1 SGDLS and CDR2 YYNGEE. The V gene lost 5 bases and the J gene lost 4 bases, with 11 bases spanning the gap.

This clonotype was counted between two and nine times. J is TRBJ2-6 and V is TRBV7-6; TRBD1 matches 10 bases. Germline lookup yields CDR1 SGHVS and CDR2 FNYEAQ. The CDR3 has 18 residues. V was clipped by 5 bases and J by 2 bases; unmatched bases: 9. The CDR3 loop reads CASSPETGGATGANVLTF. The CDR3 nucleotides are TGTGCCAGCAGCCCGGAGACAGGGGGCGCAACTGGGGCCAACGTCCTGACTTTC.

The sample holds a few counts of this clonotype. V is TRBV9 and J is TRBJ2-5, with a weak D call TRBD2 (6 bases). The germline V gene encodes CDR1 SGDLS and CDR2 YYNGEE. This CDR3 has 16 amino acids. The ends were cut back, 1 base at V and 1 base at J, with 14 bases in the middle. For the CDR3, the DNA is TGTGCCAGCAGCGTAACCCCCGGGACTCCCCAAGAGACCCAGTACTTC. This codes for CASSVTPGTPQETQYF.

This clonotype was found a few times. The V and J genes are TRBV24-1 and TRBJ2-2, with 7 positions matching TRBD2. The CDR3 runs 13 residues. The junction had 3 bases not matched to a gene; V was cut back by 8 bases and J by 4 bases. CDR1 and CDR2 (germline): KGHDR, SFDVKD. CDR3 amino acids: CATNGGGTGELFF. The CDR3 DNA sequence: TGTGCCACCAACGGCGGGGGCACCGGGGAGCTGTTTTTT.

This clonotype came up many times. V usage is TRBV4-2 and J usage is TRBJ1-5; a possible D gene is TRBD1 (6 bases). V lost 2 bases and J lost 3, with 11 bases in between. CDR3 length: 15 residues. Per germline, CDR1 LGHNA and CDR2 YNFKEQ. The CDR3 here is CASSQSQGINQPQHF. CDR3 DNA sequence: TGTGCCAGCAGCCAATCGCAGGGGATCAATCAGCCCCAGCATTTT.

The genes are TRBV15 and TRBJ2-7; a weak D match, TRBD1 (5 bases). The V end was cut by 1 base, the J end by 5 bases, with 9 bases between. Per the germline V gene, CDR1 is LNHNV and CDR2 is YYDKDF (reference sequence). The CDR3 sequence is 13 residues long. The DNA for the CDR3 is TGTGCCACCAGCAGAGTTACAGGAAACGAGCAGTACTTC. Encoded protein: CATSRVTGNEQYF.

The rearrangement joins TRBV5-6 to TRBJ1-2; no clear D gene. The CDR3 covers 16 residues. Per germline, CDR1 SGHDT and CDR2 YYEEEE. The germline V and J ends were trimmed by 2 bases and 8 bases, with 22 bases remaining between them. For the CDR3, the DNA is TGTGCCAGCAGCTTCGGTTCACGTCTCGCCCGGGAAGGCTACACCTTC. Protein sequence: CASSFGSRLAREGYTF.

The chain recombines TRBV11-2 with TRBJ1-1; D is undetermined. Looked up from germline, CDR1 is SGHAT and CDR2 is FQNNGV. CDR3 length: 15 amino acids. Trimming removed 2 bases at V and 0 bases at J, with 10 bases between. CDR3 nucleotide sequence: TGTGCCAGCAGCTTATCGGCTGGGATGAACACTGAAGCTTTCTTT. This gives the protein CASSLSAGMNTEAFF.

This clonotype occurred many times. Written as DNA, the CDR3 is TGTGCCAGCAGCTGGGACGGCTATGGCTACACCTTC. This gives the protein CASSWDGYGYTF. The V call is TRBV7-9, the J call TRBJ1-2; possibly TRBD1 for D (5 bases). The germline V and J ends were trimmed by 4 bases and 4 bases, with 7 bases remaining between them. This CDR3 contains 12 residues. The V gene's germline CDR1 is SEHNR and CDR2 FQNEAQ (reference sequence). The full variable domain, rest sourced from reference TRBV7-9 and TRBJ1-2, is DTGVSQNPRHKITKRGQNVTFRCDPISEHNRLYWYRQTLGQGPEFLTYFQNEAQLEKSRLLSDRFSAERPKGSFSTLEIQRTEQGDSAMYLCASSWDGYGYTFGSGTRLTVV.

This clonotype occurred a few times. CDR3 bases: TGTGCCAGCAGCCAGAGCGGGCTTAGCCAAGAGACCCAGTACTTC. Residues: CASSQSGLSQETQYF. The chain has TRBV12-3 or TRBV12-4 and TRBJ2-5; tentatively, D is TRBD2 (6 bases). The germline V and J ends were trimmed by 6 bases and 1 base, with 15 bases remaining between them. There are 15 residues in the CDR3.

In this sample, this clonotype turned up many times. This chain uses TRBV29-1 with TRBJ1-1, with 7 bases fitting TRBD1. CDR1 is SQVTM and CDR2 is ANQGSEA in the germline V gene. J lost 1 base, V lost 7 bases, and 6 bases had no gene match. The CDR3 consists of 13 residues. The CDR3: CSAPGQWNTEAFF. The DNA of the CDR3 is TGCAGCGCTCCGGGACAGTGGAACACTGAAGCTTTCTTT.

This clonotype has only a few counts. This chain links TRBV20-1 with TRBJ1-5, with 9 bases that match TRBD1. J lost 3 bases, V lost 5 bases, and 8 bases had no gene match. Germline-derived CDR1 and CDR2 are DFQATT and SNEGSKA (reference sequence). The CDR3 totals 15 residues. DNA of the CDR3: TGCAGTGCTCCTAACCGGGACAGGGCCAATCAGCCCCAGCATTTT. Amino acid sequence: CSAPNRDRANQPQHF.